This entry is about one T cell receptor (beta chain). The data were obtained in a study of shared T cell receptors in the human thymus. Some clones are missing from TCRdb's copy, which holds only in-frame ones; the method was immunoSEQ multiplex PCR. The table has 550,000 to 800,000 clones, 80% to 90% seen once. This sample was also put to use in a study of human thymus T cells.

Material: thymocytes. This receptor was obtained from a girl under three years old with a congenital heart defect.

CDR3 region: CASIGYHRDRGYEQYF. For the CDR3, the DNA is TGTGCCAGCATTGGATACCACAGGGACAGGGGTTACGAGCAGTACTTC. This chain connects TRBV6-6 to TRBJ2-7, with 10 bases aligning to TRBD1. J lost 4 bases, V lost 7 bases, and 13 bases had no gene match. The CDR3 sequence is 16 residues long. In germline, CDR1 is MNHNY, CDR2 SVGAGI (reference sequence).